This T cell receptor (beta chain) was sequenced in a study of cytomegalovirus exposure and HLA in healthy donors. Study-level points and caveats: According to the study, 160 or so TCR beta chains were cytomegalovirus-associated. Presence/absence analyses treated sequencing depth as roughly uniform across donors. In a later analysis, V- and J-gene trimming of beta chains associated with a DCLRE1C missense variant, replicated independently.

With 60 Vbeta and 13 Jbeta primers, the PCR was carried out. The data were produced by immunoSEQ multiplex PCR, yet TCRdb's version contains in-frame clones alone and is incomplete. This sample has about 160,000 clones, with around 76% found just once. The CDR3 spans 15 residues. Germline V gene sequence: CDR1 SGHTA, CDR2 FQGNSA. J lost 4 bases, V lost 8 bases, and 12 bases had no gene match. As concerns this clone: Its antigen is not identified.

This TCR was recovered from a man in his sixties in good health and CMV-seronegative. The J gene is TRBJ2-5, the V gene TRBV7-2; 8 positions match TRBD2. Sequenced input: PBMCs. As DNA, the CDR3 is TGTGCCAGCGGGACGATGGGACTAGGTTTAGAGACCCAGTACTTC. Its protein product is CASGTMGLGLETQYF.